Listed below are T cell receptor beta chains from one sample, sequenced in a study of blood T cell repertoires in COVID-19. The data were produced by immunoSEQ multiplex PCR, yet TCRdb's version contains in-frame clones alone and is incomplete. The table lists 200,000 to 300,000 clones, roughly nine tenths of them singletons. The sample comprised peripheral blood. These receptors all come from a middle-aged man who had recovered from COVID-19. Both conserved end residues are part of each CDR3. A D gene is named only where the DNA matches it firmly. Rows may omit the clone size; those that give it use once, few, many or a size class.

clone size: .
V gene: TRBV5-6
J gene: TRBJ2-4
D gene: TRBD1
CDR3 protein: CASSSSGTGRDIQYF
CDR3 DNA: TGTGCCAGCAGCTCCTCCGGGACAGGGAGGGACATTCAGTACTTC

clone size: once
V gene: TRBV12-3/TRBV12-4
J gene: TRBJ1-2
D gene: .
CDR3 protein: CASSLQAAYGYTF
CDR3 DNA: TGTGCCAGCAGTTTACAGGCAGCCTATGGCTACACCTTC

clone size: once
V gene: TRBV11-3
J gene: TRBJ2-1
D gene: .
CDR3 protein: CASSYTRAGEQFF
CDR3 DNA: TGTGCCAGCAGCTACACACGGGCGGGTGAGCAGTTCTTC

clone size: .
V gene: TRBV7-9
J gene: TRBJ1-6
D gene: .
CDR3 protein: CASSPGLGAENSPLHF
CDR3 DNA: TGTGCCAGCAGCCCCGGGTTGGGGGCTGAGAATTCACCCCTCCACTTT

clone size: .
V gene: TRBV7-6
J gene: TRBJ2-2
D gene: .
CDR3 protein: CASSLARTGELFF
CDR3 DNA: TGTGCCAGCAGCTTAGCTCGCACCGGGGAGCTGTTTTTT

clone size: .
V gene: TRBV7-2
J gene: TRBJ1-4
D gene: TRBD1
CDR3 protein: CASSLGGQLREKLFF
CDR3 DNA: TGTGCCAGCAGCCTAGGGGGACAGCTCAGGGAAAAACTGTTTTTT

clone size: .
V gene: TRBV9
J gene: TRBJ1-2
D gene: .
CDR3 protein: CASSSGTQGYYGYTF
CDR3 DNA: TGTGCCAGCAGCTCCGGGACACAAGGATACTATGGCTACACCTTC

clone size: .
V gene: TRBV5-1
J gene: TRBJ2-1
D gene: .
CDR3 protein: CASSLNGRWDNEQFF
CDR3 DNA: TGCGCCAGCAGCTTAAACGGGAGATGGGACAATGAGCAGTTCTTC

clone size: once
V gene: TRBV5-4
J gene: TRBJ2-7
D gene: .
CDR3 protein: CASSASVHGGGPSEQYF
CDR3 DNA: TGTGCCAGCAGCGCGAGTGTTCATGGGGGGGGGCCAAGTGAGCAGTACTTC

clone size: .
V gene: TRBV7-2
J gene: TRBJ1-2
D gene: .
CDR3 protein: CASSLNIGAAQRGGYTF
CDR3 DNA: TGTGCCAGCAGCTTAAATATTGGGGCAGCTCAAAGGGGTGGCTACACCTTC

clone size: few
V gene: TRBV6-5
J gene: TRBJ1-1
D gene: .
CDR3 protein: CASSYTPGGTEAFF
CDR3 DNA: TGTGCCAGCAGTTACACCCCGGGGGGCACTGAAGCTTTCTTT

clone size: .
V gene: TRBV6-2/TRBV6-3
J gene: TRBJ2-7
D gene: TRBD2
CDR3 protein: CASSYYGSGGASSYEQYF
CDR3 DNA: TGTGCCAGCAGTTACTACGGTAGCGGGGGGGCAAGCTCCTACGAGCAGTACTTC

clone size: once
V gene: TRBV19
J gene: TRBJ2-3
D gene: .
CDR3 protein: CASKRRGPDTQYF
CDR3 DNA: TGTGCCAGTAAACGGCGAGGCCCAGATACGCAGTATTTT

clone size: .
V gene: TRBV15
J gene: TRBJ2-5
D gene: .
CDR3 protein: CATSRDIGSDLKETQYF
CDR3 DNA: TGTGCCACCAGCAGAGATATAGGTTCGGACTTGAAGGAGACCCAGTACTTC

clone size: .
V gene: TRBV9
J gene: TRBJ2-3
D gene: .
CDR3 protein: CASSVDSRTDTQYF
CDR3 DNA: TGTGCCAGCAGCGTGGACAGCAGAACAGATACGCAGTATTTT

clone size: .
V gene: TRBV11-2
J gene: TRBJ2-5
D gene: .
CDR3 protein: CASSLDGPGETQYF
CDR3 DNA: TGTGCCAGCAGCTTAGATGGGCCTGGGGAGACCCAGTACTTC

clone size: .
V gene: TRBV29-1
J gene: TRBJ1-3
D gene: .
CDR3 protein: CSVLGGAGNTIYF
CDR3 DNA: TGCAGCGTCCTGGGAGGGGCTGGAAACACCATATATTTT

clone size: few
V gene: TRBV30
J gene: TRBJ2-7
D gene: TRBD2
CDR3 protein: CAWSGSGINEQYF
CDR3 DNA: TGTGCCTGGAGTGGTAGCGGGATAAACGAGCAGTACTTC

clone size: .
V gene: TRBV3-1/TRBV3-2
J gene: TRBJ2-5
D gene: TRBD2
CDR3 protein: CASSHRTSVGETQYF
CDR3 DNA: TGTGCCAGCAGCCACCGGACTAGTGTGGGAGAGACCCAGTACTTC

clone size: once
V gene: TRBV6-5
J gene: TRBJ2-5
D gene: .
CDR3 protein: CASSYERARQETQYF
CDR3 DNA: TGTGCCAGCAGTTACGAGAGGGCTAGACAAGAGACCCAGTACTTC

clone size: .
V gene: TRBV7-8
J gene: TRBJ2-7
D gene: TRBD1
CDR3 protein: CASRPTGSYEQYF
CDR3 DNA: TGTGCCAGCAGGCCGACAGGGTCCTACGAGCAGTACTTC

clone size: .
V gene: TRBV3-1/TRBV3-2
J gene: TRBJ2-7
D gene: TRBD2
CDR3 protein: CASSQERASGRASFGEQYF
CDR3 DNA: TGTGCCAGCAGCCAAGAAAGGGCCAGCGGGAGGGCCTCGTTCGGCGAGCAGTACTTC

clone size: .
V gene: TRBV6-1
J gene: TRBJ1-2
D gene: .
CDR3 protein: CASSEVPSGYTF
CDR3 DNA: TGTGCCAGCAGTGAAGTCCCATCCGGCTACACCTTC

clone size: .
V gene: TRBV7-9
J gene: TRBJ2-1
D gene: TRBD2
CDR3 protein: CASSLTASGRAKGQFF
CDR3 DNA: TGTGCCAGCAGCCTAACGGCCAGCGGGAGGGCCAAGGGGCAGTTCTTC

clone size: .
V gene: TRBV25-1
J gene: TRBJ1-1
D gene: .
CDR3 protein: CASIGRGPNTEAFF
CDR3 DNA: TGTGCCAGCATTGGTCGAGGGCCGAACACTGAAGCTTTCTTT

clone size: .
V gene: TRBV6-5
J gene: TRBJ1-2
D gene: TRBD1
CDR3 protein: CASSYGPGQTNYGYTF
CDR3 DNA: TGTGCCAGCAGTTACGGCCCGGGACAGACTAACTATGGCTACACCTTC

clone size: once
V gene: TRBV5-8
J gene: TRBJ2-3
D gene: .
CDR3 protein: CASSSHITLYTDTQYF
CDR3 DNA: TGTGCCAGCAGCTCCCATATCACTCTTTACACAGATACGCAGTATTTT

clone size: many
V gene: TRBV7-9
J gene: TRBJ1-3
D gene: .
CDR3 protein: CASSPSGGISGNTIYF
CDR3 DNA: TGTGCCAGCAGCCCCTCGGGGGGAATCTCTGGAAACACCATATATTTT

clone size: .
V gene: TRBV12-3/TRBV12-4
J gene: TRBJ2-2
D gene: .
CDR3 protein: CASKKRNTGELFF
CDR3 DNA: TGTGCCAGCAAAAAGAGAAACACCGGGGAGCTGTTTTTT

clone size: .
V gene: TRBV21-1
J gene: TRBJ2-7
D gene: .
CDR3 protein: CASSNPGQGKSYEQYF
CDR3 DNA: TGTGCCAGCAGCAACCCGGGACAGGGGAAATCCTACGAGCAGTACTTC

clone size: .
V gene: TRBV6-1
J gene: TRBJ2-7
D gene: .
CDR3 protein: CASSESWARTYEQYF
CDR3 DNA: TGTGCCAGCAGTGAATCTTGGGCACGTACCTACGAGCAGTACTTC

clone size: .
V gene: TRBV29-1
J gene: TRBJ2-2
D gene: TRBD1
CDR3 protein: CSVMTGGGTGELFF
CDR3 DNA: TGCAGCGTTATGACAGGGGGCGGCACCGGGGAGCTGTTTTTT

clone size: .
V gene: TRBV10-3
J gene: TRBJ2-7
D gene: .
CDR3 protein: CAISERDSYEQYF
CDR3 DNA: TGTGCCATCAGTGAACGAGACTCCTACGAGCAGTACTTC

clone size: .
V gene: TRBV7-8
J gene: TRBJ2-7
D gene: .
CDR3 protein: CASSQGLTIEQYF
CDR3 DNA: TGTGCCAGCAGCCAGGGGTTGACAATCGAGCAGTACTTC

clone size: once
V gene: TRBV7-2
J gene: TRBJ2-1
D gene: TRBD1
CDR3 protein: CASSLVRDREQFF
CDR3 DNA: TGTGCCAGCAGCTTAGTTCGGGACAGAGAGCAGTTCTTC

clone size: .
V gene: TRBV11-3
J gene: TRBJ1-5
D gene: .
CDR3 protein: CASSLSGQPQHF
CDR3 DNA: TGTGCCAGCAGCTTATCAGGTCAGCCCCAGCATTTT

clone size: .
V gene: TRBV5-4
J gene: TRBJ1-5
D gene: .
CDR3 protein: CASSPDGDQPQHF
CDR3 DNA: TGTGCCAGCAGCCCGGACGGGGATCAGCCCCAGCATTTT

clone size: .
V gene: TRBV3-1/TRBV3-2
J gene: TRBJ2-7
D gene: TRBD2
CDR3 protein: CACGGLNEQYF
CDR3 DNA: TGTGCCTGCGGGGGTCTGAACGAGCAGTACTTC

clone size: .
V gene: TRBV3-1/TRBV3-2
J gene: TRBJ2-7
D gene: .
CDR3 protein: CASSQGAAYEQYF
CDR3 DNA: TGTGCCAGCAGCCAGGGGGCTGCTTACGAGCAGTACTTC

clone size: few
V gene: TRBV7-2
J gene: TRBJ2-2
D gene: TRBD2
CDR3 protein: CASSRTSGVGELFF
CDR3 DNA: TGTGCCAGCAGCCGGACTAGCGGGGTCGGGGAGCTGTTTTTT